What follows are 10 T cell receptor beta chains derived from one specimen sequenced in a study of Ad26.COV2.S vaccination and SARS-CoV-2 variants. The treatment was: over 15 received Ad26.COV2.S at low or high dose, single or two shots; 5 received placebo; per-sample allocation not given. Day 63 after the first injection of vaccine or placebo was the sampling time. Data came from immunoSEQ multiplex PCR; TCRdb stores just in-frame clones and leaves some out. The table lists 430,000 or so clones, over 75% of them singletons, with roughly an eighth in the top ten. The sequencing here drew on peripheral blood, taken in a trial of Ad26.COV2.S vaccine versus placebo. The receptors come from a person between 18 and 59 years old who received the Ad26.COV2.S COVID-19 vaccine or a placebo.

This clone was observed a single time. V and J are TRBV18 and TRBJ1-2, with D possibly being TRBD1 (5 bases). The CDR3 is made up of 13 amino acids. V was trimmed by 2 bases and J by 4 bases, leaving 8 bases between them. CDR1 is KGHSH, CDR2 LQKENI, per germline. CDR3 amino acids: CASSPTGVYGYTF. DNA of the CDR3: TGTGCCAGCTCACCAACAGGCGTCTATGGCTACACCTTC.

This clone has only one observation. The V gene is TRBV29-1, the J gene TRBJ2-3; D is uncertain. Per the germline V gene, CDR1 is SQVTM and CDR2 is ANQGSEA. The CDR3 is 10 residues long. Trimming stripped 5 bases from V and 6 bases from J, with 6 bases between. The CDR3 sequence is CSVFSDTQYF. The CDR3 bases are TGCAGCGTTTTCTCGGATACGCAGTATTTT.

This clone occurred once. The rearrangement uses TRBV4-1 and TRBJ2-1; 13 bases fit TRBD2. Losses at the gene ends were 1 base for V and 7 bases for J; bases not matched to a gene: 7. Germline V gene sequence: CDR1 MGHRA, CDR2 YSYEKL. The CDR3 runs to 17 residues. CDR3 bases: TGCGCCAGCAGCCAAGTACTAGCGGGAGGGTTGGGTAATGAGCAGTTCTTC. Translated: CASSQVLAGGLGNEQFF.

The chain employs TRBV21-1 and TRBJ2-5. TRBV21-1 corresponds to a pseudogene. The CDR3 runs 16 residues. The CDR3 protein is CASSKVADLNQETQYF. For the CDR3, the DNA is TGTGCCAGCAGCAAAGTGGCAGACCTGAACCAAGAGACCCAGTACTTC.

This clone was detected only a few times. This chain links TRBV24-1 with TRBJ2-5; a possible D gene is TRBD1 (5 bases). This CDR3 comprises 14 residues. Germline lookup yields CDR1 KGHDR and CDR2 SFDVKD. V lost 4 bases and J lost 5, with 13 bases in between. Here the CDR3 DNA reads TGTGCCACCAGTGACCCAGGGTTCGGGGAGACCCAGTACTTC. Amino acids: CATSDPGFGETQYF.

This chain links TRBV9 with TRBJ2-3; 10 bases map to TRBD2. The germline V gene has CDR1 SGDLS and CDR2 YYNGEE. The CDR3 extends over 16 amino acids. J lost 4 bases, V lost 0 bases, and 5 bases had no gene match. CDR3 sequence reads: CASSVDASGSPDTQYF. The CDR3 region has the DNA TGTGCCAGCAGCGTAGATGCTAGCGGGAGCCCAGATACGCAGTATTTT.

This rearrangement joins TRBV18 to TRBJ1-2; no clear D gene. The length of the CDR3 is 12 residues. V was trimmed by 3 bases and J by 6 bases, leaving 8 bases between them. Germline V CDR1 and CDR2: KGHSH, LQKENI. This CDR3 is CASSPSGDGYTF. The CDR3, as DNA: TGTGCCAGCTCACCCTCGGGCGATGGCTACACCTTC.

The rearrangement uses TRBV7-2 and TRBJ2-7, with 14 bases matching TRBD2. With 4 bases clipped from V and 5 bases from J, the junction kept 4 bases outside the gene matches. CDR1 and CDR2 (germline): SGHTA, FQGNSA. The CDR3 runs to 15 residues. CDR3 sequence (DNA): TGTGCCAGCAGCTCGAGACTAGCGGGAGGGAACGAGCAGTACTTC. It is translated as CASSSRLAGGNEQYF.

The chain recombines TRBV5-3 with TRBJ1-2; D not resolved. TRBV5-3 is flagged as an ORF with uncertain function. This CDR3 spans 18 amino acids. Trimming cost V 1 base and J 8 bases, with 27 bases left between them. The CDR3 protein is CARSLNPSLPIYGLGYTF. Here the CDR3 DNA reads TGTGCCAGAAGCTTGAATCCGTCCCTCCCAATCTATGGTTTGGGCTACACCTTC.

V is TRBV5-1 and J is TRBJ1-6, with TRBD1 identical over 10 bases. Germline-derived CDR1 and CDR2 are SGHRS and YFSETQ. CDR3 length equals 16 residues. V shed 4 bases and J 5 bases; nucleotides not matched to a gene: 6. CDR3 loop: CASSATTGGHNSPLHF. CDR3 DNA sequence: TGCGCCAGCAGCGCCACGACAGGGGGCCATAATTCACCCCTCCACTTT.